A selection of T cell receptor beta chains follows, all from one sample in a study of siplizumab effects on memory and regulatory T cells. Assay used: immunoSEQ multiplex PCR; TCRdb lists only in-frame clones, some missing. The table includes some 100,000 clones, roughly 95% detected once. The specimen sequenced was naive CD4+ T cells sorted from blood. Receptor source: a human donor in good health. The CDR3 runs from the conserved cysteine through the conserved F or W.

j_call	v_call	cdr3_aa
TRBJ2-7	TRBV30	CAWSSRAEQYF
TRBJ2-7	TRBV20-1	CSARVTYEQYF
TRBJ1-2	TRBV14	CASSQSRVTYTF
TRBJ1-5	TRBV5-5	CASSLDTGALNQPQHF
TRBJ1-6	TRBV5-6	CASSPGGPTAYNSPLHF
TRBJ1-4	TRBV11-2	CASSALGGLNEKLFF
TRBJ2-7	TRBV5-1	CASSLTTGTGGAYEQYF
TRBJ2-5	TRBV7-3	CASSFRARAAQETQYF
TRBJ2-5	TRBV6-1	CASRRQTGDQETQYF
TRBJ2-1	TRBV15	CATRTTQEAGIPYNEQFF
TRBJ1-2	TRBV18	CASSPSTGGTGGYTF
TRBJ1-1	TRBV10-3	CAISESTRENTEAFF
TRBJ2-5	TRBV6-5	CASSYDLATQETQYF
TRBJ1-1	TRBV25-1	CASSPQGSMNTEAFF
TRBJ1-2	TRBV30	CAWTGQGSAYGYTF
TRBJ1-2	TRBV18	CASSRDRGDRGYGYTF
TRBJ1-3	TRBV29-1	CSVTVSGNTIYF
TRBJ2-3	TRBV4-1	CASSPNENIDTQYF
TRBJ1-2	TRBV5-1	CASSPIGAGTYGYTF
TRBJ1-2	TRBV25-1	CASSVANYGYTF
TRBJ1-1	TRBV5-1	CASSGQENTEAFF
TRBJ2-3	TRBV5-4	CASSPESGGPTDTQYF
TRBJ1-5	TRBV2	CASSADRIGNQPQHF
TRBJ2-7	TRBV28	CASERSGGAYEQYF
TRBJ2-7	TRBV7-3	CASSLGTGEQYF
TRBJ2-7	TRBV11-2	CASSPDRVHEQYF
TRBJ2-2	TRBV4-2	CASSQDNTGAYTGELFF
TRBJ2-6	TRBV28	CASRSPPSGANVLTF
TRBJ1-1	TRBV7-3	CASSLGTNTEAFF
.	TRBV2	CASSKDRGGYEQYF